The 28 T cell receptor beta chains given below trace back to one sample, sequenced in a study of long-term antiretroviral therapy in people with HIV. Survey-level resolution applied to immunoSEQ assay v3.0. Produced via immunoSEQ multiplex PCR; TCRdb's table is partial and in-frame only. The sample lists 28,000 or so clones, roughly 89% occurring once. Source: unsorted PBMCs, taken 0.4 years after starting antiretroviral therapy. The source is a man younger than 30 with HIV.

The chain combines TRBV6-6 with TRBJ1-4, with D perhaps TRBD1 (5 bases). The CDR3 is 14 residues long. Germline V gene sequence: CDR1 MNHNY, CDR2 SVGAGI (reference sequence). Trimming took off 8 bases at V and 6 bases at J, with 16 bases between the two ends. The DNA for the CDR3 is TGTGCCAGCCAACCGTCTCGGGACGATGAAAAACTGTTTTTT. Translation: CASQPSRDDEKLFF.

The V call is TRBV19, the J call TRBJ1-4; the D is unclear. The V end lost 5 bases, the J end lost 6 bases, and 16 bases lay between the germline ends. The CDR3 loop spans 15 amino acids. Per germline, CDR1 LNHDA and CDR2 SQIVND (reference sequence). CDR3 in DNA: TGTGCCAGTAGTCCCCACCGGGTATCGGATGAAAAACTGTTTTTT. Translated, it gives CASSPHRVSDEKLFF.

The chain carries TRBV15 and TRBJ2-2; possible D gene TRBD1, 6 bases. CDR3 length: 14 residues. Germline V lookup: CDR1 LNHNV, CDR2 YYDKDF (reference sequence). Between the trimmed V and J ends, which lost 5 bases and 1 base, there was a span of 8 bases. The CDR3 loop reads CATSRTENTGELFF. CDR3 bases: TGTGCCACCAGCCGGACAGAGAACACCGGGGAGCTGTTTTTT.

The chain is built from TRBV27 and TRBJ1-1; D not resolved. The CDR3 is 13 residues long. V dropped 1 base and J dropped 5 bases, with 8 bases sitting between them. Germline CDR1 reads MNHEY; CDR2 reads SMNVEV (reference sequence). The DNA for the CDR3 is TGTGCCAGCAGTTTATTGGTAGGGACTGAAGCTTTCTTT. It specifies CASSLLVGTEAFF.

This sequence joins TRBV18 and TRBJ1-1, with TRBD1 identical over 11 bases. With 2 bases clipped from V and 0 bases from J, the junction kept 8 bases outside the gene matches. The CDR3 extends over 18 amino acids. Germline V gives CDR1 KGHSH, CDR2 LQKENI. In DNA, the CDR3 is TGTGCCAGCTCACCAATCGGACAGGGGGCGCAGGTGAACACTGAAGCTTTCTTT. Its protein product is CASSPIGQGAQVNTEAFF. The full variable domain, in which reference TRBV18 and TRBJ1-1 provide the parts outside the CDR3, is NAGVMQNPRHLVRRRGQEARLRCSPMKGHSHVYWYRQLPEEGLKFMVYLQKENIIDESGMPKERFSAEFPKEGPSILRIQQVVRGDSAAYFCASSPIGQGAQVNTEAFFGQGTRLTVV.

In this sample, this clone turned up once. The genes are TRBV27 and TRBJ2-7, with 9 bases fitting TRBD1. CDR1 and CDR2 (germline): MNHEY, SMNVEV (reference sequence). The CDR3 runs to 16 residues. The trim removed 6 bases at V and 6 bases at J, leaving 15 bases unmatched. The CDR3, as DNA: TGTGCCAGCAGACGCGCACCCGGGACAGGGAACCCCGAGCAGTACTTC. Translated, it gives CASRRAPGTGNPEQYF.

The chain employs TRBV5-1 and TRBJ1-1; D gene unclear. The germline CDR1 and CDR2 sequences are SGHRS and YFSETQ. The CDR3 runs to 16 residues. V lost 4 bases, J lost 1 base, and 17 bases lay in between. CDR3 sequence reads: CASSLHTVGPNTEAFF. For the CDR3, the DNA is TGCGCCAGCAGCCTCCACACCGTTGGGCCGAACACTGAAGCTTTCTTT.

This chain links TRBV5-6 with TRBJ1-1; the D gene is possibly TRBD1 (6 bases). The CDR3 loop spans 13 amino acids. V lost 0 bases, J lost 5 bases, and 8 bases lay in between. Per germline, CDR1 SGHDT and CDR2 YYEEEE. CDR3 coding DNA: TGTGCCAGCAGCTTGGGGACAGTGACTGAAGCTTTCTTT. Translated, it gives CASSLGTVTEAFF.

The V and J genes are TRBV5-3 and TRBJ2-2, with unresolved D. TRBV5-3 is an ORF, with its function uncertain. This CDR3 region has 14 residues. The V end lost 0 bases, the J end lost 5 bases, and 8 bases lay between the germline ends. CDR3 protein: CARSLAGMTGELFF. CDR3 sequence (DNA): TGTGCCAGAAGCTTGGCTGGGATGACCGGGGAGCTGTTTTTT.

This chain links TRBV28 with TRBJ2-1; 12 bases align to TRBD2. CDR1 and CDR2 (germline): MDHEN, SYDVKM. This CDR3 has 18 residues. V was clipped by 1 base and J by 5 bases; unmatched bases: 9. This chain's CDR3 is CASSLYPRLAGVNNEQFF. The CDR3 DNA follows: TGTGCCAGCAGTTTATATCCCCGACTAGCGGGAGTGAACAATGAGCAGTTCTTC.

The gene calls are TRBV9 and TRBJ2-7, with TRBD1 matching over 8 bases. In germline, CDR1 is SGDLS, CDR2 YYNGEE. CDR3 length: 15 amino acids. After removal of 0 bases from V and 6 bases from J, the junction contained 8 bases not matched to a gene. The CDR3 bases are TGTGCCAGCAGCGTAGGTCAGGGGGCGGTGGGCGAGCAGTACTTC. Protein product: CASSVGQGAVGEQYF. The complete variable domain, with remaining parts taken from reference TRBV9 and TRBJ2-7, reads DSGVTQTPKHLITATGQRVTLRCSPRSGDLSVYWYQQSLDQGLQFLIQYYNGEERAKGNILERFSAQQFPDLHSELNLSSLELGDSALYFCASSVGQGAVGEQYFGPGTRLTVT.

V and J are TRBV5-6 and TRBJ2-7; the D is unclear. Germline V gives CDR1 SGHDT, CDR2 YYEEEE. Trimming pared 3 bases from V and 3 bases from J, leaving 10 bases between. The CDR3 length is 13 residues. The CDR3 spells CASSSKAHYEQYF. The CDR3 DNA follows: TGTGCCAGCAGCTCAAAGGCCCACTACGAGCAGTACTTC.

This chain links TRBV6-5 with TRBJ1-3; D remains ambiguous. CDR1 is MNHEY and CDR2 is SVGAGI in the germline V gene. The CDR3 spans 14 residues. The V gene lost 2 bases and the J gene lost 0 bases, with 5 bases spanning the gap. CDR3 coding DNA: TGTGCCAGCAGTTACAAGAGCTCTGGAAACACCATATATTTT. As protein: CASSYKSSGNTIYF.

J is TRBJ2-7 and V is TRBV7-9; the match to TRBD1 covers 7 bases. The CDR3 length is 17 residues. Losses at the gene ends were 5 bases for V and 1 base for J; bases not matched to a gene: 14. Per the germline V gene, CDR1 is SEHNR and CDR2 is FQNEAQ (reference sequence). CDR3 region: CASSHDITGVWSYEQYF. In nucleotides, the CDR3 is TGTGCCAGCAGCCATGATATTACAGGGGTATGGTCCTACGAGCAGTACTTC.

The chain recombines TRBV7-2 with TRBJ2-7; D is possibly TRBD1 (7 bases). Trimming pared 6 bases from V and 2 bases from J, leaving 14 bases between. Germline V lookup: CDR1 SGHTA, CDR2 FQGNSA. The CDR3 contains 14 residues. The CDR3 loop reads CASSHQGGTYEQYF. The CDR3 DNA is TGTGCCAGCAGTCATCAGGGGGGAACCTACGAGCAGTACTTC.

This sequence joins TRBV9 and TRBJ2-3; a weak D match, TRBD2 (6 bases). Per germline, CDR1 SGDLS and CDR2 YYNGEE. CDR3 size: 15 residues. The V end lost 0 bases, the J end lost 2 bases, and 10 bases lay between the germline ends. The CDR3 DNA is TGTGCCAGCAGCGTAGGAGGGACTTACACAGATACGCAGTATTTT. Protein: CASSVGGTYTDTQYF.

The rearrangement joins TRBV5-1 to TRBJ1-1; possible D gene TRBD1, 5 bases. The CDR3 contains 12 residues. CDR1 and CDR2 (germline): SGHRS, YFSETQ. V lost 0 bases to trimming and J lost 9 bases, with 9 bases between them. CDR3: CASSLEAGKAFF. In DNA, the CDR3 is TGCGCCAGCAGCTTGGAGGCAGGGAAAGCTTTCTTT.

The CDR3 loop reads CATRDRFNEQFF. The CDR3 bases are TGTGCCACCCGGGACCGCTTCAATGAGCAGTTCTTC. The chain employs TRBV6-1 and TRBJ2-1; either TRBD1 or TRBD2 may supply D (5 bases each). The CDR3 has 12 amino acids. Germline-derived CDR1 and CDR2 are MNHNS and SASEGT. The germline V and J ends were trimmed by 10 bases and 6 bases, with 13 bases remaining between them.

The V and J genes are TRBV18 and TRBJ1-5; a possible D gene is TRBD1 (6 bases). V was cut by 4 bases and J by 6 bases, with 13 bases left in between. This CDR3 spans 14 amino acids. Germline V gives CDR1 KGHSH, CDR2 LQKENI. CDR3 region: CASSLTGGAQPQHF. CDR3 DNA sequence: TGTGCCAGCTCACTAACCGGGGGGGCTCAGCCCCAGCATTTT. Combining the CDR3 with reference TRBV18 and TRBJ1-5 gives the whole variable domain NAGVMQNPRHLVRRRGQEARLRCSPMKGHSHVYWYRQLPEEGLKFMVYLQKENIIDESGMPKERFSAEFPKEGPSILRIQQVVRGDSAAYFCASSLTGGAQPQHFGDGTRLSIL.

The chain has TRBV18 and TRBJ2-3; 15 bases agree with TRBD2. The V gene's germline CDR1 is KGHSH and CDR2 LQKENI. The ends lost 8 bases at V and 6 bases at J; junction bases unmatched: 12. The CDR3 has 17 residues. In DNA, the CDR3 is TGTGCCAGCCTTTCCTCCCGGACTAGCGGGAGGGTTGATACGCAGTATTTT. Protein product: CASLSSRTSGRVDTQYF.

This clone has only one observation. The same CDR3 arises from other DNA sequences in this sample as well. CDR3 residues: CASSLGRAEAFF. CDR3 in DNA: TGTGCCAGCAGTCTCGGACGGGCTGAAGCTTTCTTT. This sequence joins TRBV5-4 and TRBJ1-1; D is unresolved. CDR3 length: 12 amino acids. CDR1 is SGHNT, CDR2 YYREEE, per germline (reference sequence). V lost 5 bases, J lost 6 bases, and 11 bases lay in between.

This clone was seen once. The rearrangement links TRBV27 to TRBJ2-1, with TRBD1 as a possible D gene (5 bases). This CDR3 is 12 amino acids long. Trimming cost V 5 bases and J 8 bases, with 10 bases left between them. Germline CDR1 is MNHEY and CDR2 is SMNVEV (reference sequence). For the CDR3, the DNA is TGTGCCAGCAGTCCCCAGACAGATGAGCAGTTCTTC. Amino acid sequence: CASSPQTDEQFF.

This clone is a singleton in its sample. The V gene is TRBV9, the J gene TRBJ2-7, with 7 bases lining up with TRBD2. The junction had 4 bases not matched to a gene; V was cut back by 0 bases and J by 4 bases. The length of the CDR3 is 14 residues. Germline V lookup: CDR1 SGDLS, CDR2 YYNGEE. The CDR3 coding sequence is TGTGCCAGCAGCGTAGGGGCGGGGGATTACGAGCAGTACTTC. Translating gives CASSVGAGDYEQYF.

V gene TRBV28 combines with J gene TRBJ1-5; TRBD1 might be the D (5 bases). Deletions cut 3 bases from V and 1 base from J, with 13 bases between. Germline V gives CDR1 MDHEN, CDR2 SYDVKM. The CDR3 length is 16 residues. The CDR3 loop reads CASSFLGEGSNQPQHF. The CDR3 region has the DNA TGTGCCAGCAGTTTCTTAGGGGAGGGGAGCAATCAGCCCCAGCATTTT. Drawing the rest from reference TRBV28 and TRBJ1-5, the complete variable domain is DVKVTQSSRYLVKRTGEKVFLECVQDMDHENMFWYRQDPGLGLRLIYFSYDVKMKEKGDIPEGYSVSREKKERFSLILESASTNQTSMYLCASSFLGEGSNQPQHFGDGTRLSIL.

The rearrangement uses TRBV5-1 and TRBJ2-2; maybe TRBD1 (5 bases). The CDR3 has 16 residues. The germline V gene encodes CDR1 SGHRS and CDR2 YFSETQ. Trimming removed 6 bases at V and 4 bases at J, with 19 bases between. CDR3 DNA sequence: TGCGCCAGCAAGAGATATAGGCAGGGTCGCACCGGGGAGCTGTTTTTT. Amino acid sequence: CASKRYRQGRTGELFF.

This clone was counted a single time. This chain uses TRBV5-1 with TRBJ1-1; D may be TRBD1 (6 bases). V lost 0 bases and J 5 bases, leaving 11 bases between the germline ends. This CDR3 has 14 amino acids. Germline-derived CDR1 and CDR2 are SGHRS and YFSETQ. For the CDR3, the DNA is TGCGCCAGCAGCTTGGAGGGGGTGGGAACTGAAGCTTTCTTT. Amino acids: CASSLEGVGTEAFF.

This rearrangement joins TRBV7-9 to TRBJ2-7; 8 bases align to TRBD2. The V segment lost 1 base and the J segment 2 bases; nucleotides outside the gene matches: 1. The germline V gene has CDR1 SEHNR and CDR2 FQNEAQ (reference sequence). This CDR3 region has 14 residues. The CDR3 protein is CASSLDGRAYEQYF. The DNA for the CDR3 is TGTGCCAGCAGCTTAGACGGGAGGGCCTACGAGCAGTACTTC.

This chain uses TRBV9 with TRBJ1-1; no clear D gene. Deletions cut 7 bases from V and 2 bases from J, with 9 bases between. The CDR3 runs 12 residues. Germline V lookup: CDR1 SGDLS, CDR2 YYNGEE. CDR3 sequence: CASSRDNTEAFF. In nucleotides, the CDR3 is TGTGCCAGCTCTAGGGATAACACTGAAGCTTTCTTT.